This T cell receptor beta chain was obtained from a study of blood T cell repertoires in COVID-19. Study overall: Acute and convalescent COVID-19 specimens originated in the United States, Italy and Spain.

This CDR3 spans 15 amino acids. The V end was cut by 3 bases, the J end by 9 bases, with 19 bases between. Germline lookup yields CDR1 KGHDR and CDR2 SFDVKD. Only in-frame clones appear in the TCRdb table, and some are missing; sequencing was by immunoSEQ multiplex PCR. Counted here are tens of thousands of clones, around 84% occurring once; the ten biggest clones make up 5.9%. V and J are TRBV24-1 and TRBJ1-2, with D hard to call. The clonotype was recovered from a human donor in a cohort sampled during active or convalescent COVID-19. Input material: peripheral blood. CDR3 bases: TGTGCCACCAGTGATGGTGACTCTCGAGGCCCTAGCTACACCTTC. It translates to CATSDGDSRGPSYTF.